This T cell receptor beta chain was found in a study of blood T cell repertoires in COVID-19. Whole-study context: COVID-19 samples, acute and convalescent, were from the United States, Italy and Spain. Sample material is recorded as cDNA or gDNA derived from T cells, B-cell-depleted T cells, or PBMCs.

Authors' data handling: Reference gene primers were amplified, and this amplification served to estimate nucleated cell counts. The protocol was immunoSEQ multiplex PCR, while the TCRdb copy is restricted to in-frame clones and leaves out a portion. Clonal size and the V and J genes are those of that table, whereas D and trimming came from the DNA. The repertoire holds 200,000 to 300,000 clones, just under 85% seen once, with around 6.5% in the top ten. The sample holds a few counts of this clone. The same CDR3 can be traced to other DNA sequences in this sample. This CDR3 contains 13 residues. Germline V lookup: CDR1 LGHDT, CDR2 YNNKEL (reference sequence). The V gene lost 0 bases and the J gene lost 6 bases, with 6 bases spanning the gap.

The chain carries TRBV3-1 (or the pseudogene TRBV3-2) and TRBJ1-5; D gene ambiguous. The sequence was obtained from a woman in her sixties with active or convalescent COVID-19. Sample: peripheral blood. CDR3 bases: TGTGCCAGCAGCCAAGATCCAGGTCAGCCCCAGCATTTT. Its translation is CASSQDPGQPQHF.